A single sample gave rise to the 14 T cell receptor beta chains below, sequenced in a study of T-cell reconstitution after alpha-beta-depleted transplantation in children. The authors prepared the TCRbeta library with unique molecular identifiers. TCRdb processed the PCR reads anew with MiXCR; each CDR3 protein has one entry. The sample yields almost 250,000 distinct CDR3 sequences, under 30% seen once. Source: PBMCs, taken before TCRalphabeta/CD19-depleted stem cell transplant. Every receptor here comes from a girl aged 2-10 years with Fanconi anemia, due to receive a stem cell transplant.

The chain has TRBV13 and TRBJ1-4; weak D call: TRBD1 (6 bases). Germline CDR1 reads PRHDT; CDR2 reads FYEKMQ (reference sequence). V lost 1 base, J lost 6 bases, and 15 bases lay in between. CDR3 size: 16 residues. The CDR3 DNA reads TGTGCCAGCAGCTTAGCGCCGACAGGAGTTCATGAAAAACTGTTTTTT. It encodes CASSLAPTGVHEKLFF. Full variable domain (remainder filled in from reference TRBV13 and TRBJ1-4): AAGVIQSPRHLIKEKRETATLKCYPIPRHDTVYWYQQGPGQDPQFLISFYEKMQSDKGSIPDRFSAQQFSDYHSELNMSSLELGDSALYFCASSLAPTGVHEKLFFGSGTQLSVL.

This clonotype has a handful of counts. This sequence joins TRBV20-1 and TRBJ1-6; possibly TRBD1 for D (6 bases). The V gene lost 3 bases and the J gene lost 10 bases, with 22 bases spanning the gap. The CDR3 is 16 residues long. Germline lookup yields CDR1 DFQATT and CDR2 SNEGSKA (reference sequence). Written as DNA, the CDR3 is TGCAGTGCTAGGCCCTCAGGGGAATGGGGAGGCTCACCCCTCCACTTT. The encoded protein is CSARPSGEWGGSPLHF.

The rearrangement joins TRBV2 to TRBJ2-1, with D unclear. The V end lost 7 bases, the J end lost 9 bases, and 19 bases lay between the germline ends. The CDR3 is made up of 14 amino acids. Per the germline V gene, CDR1 is SNHLY and CDR2 is FYNNEI. CDR3 residues: CASMKGTLVSEQFF. CDR3 sequence (DNA): TGTGCCAGCATGAAGGGTACATTGGTAAGTGAGCAGTTCTTC. Filled out from reference TRBV2 and TRBJ2-1, the complete variable domain reads EPEVTQTPSHQVTQMGQEVILRCVPISNHLYFYWYRQILGQKVEFLVSFYNNEISEKSEIFDDQFSVERPDGSNFTLKIRSTKLEDSAMYFCASMKGTLVSEQFFGPGTRLTVL.

At least ten counts were recorded for this clonotype. The chain links TRBV20-1 to TRBJ2-3, with 7 bases fitting TRBD2. V lost 3 bases and J lost 2; bases outside the gene matches: 17. Germline CDR1 DFQATT, CDR2 SNEGSKA (reference sequence). The CDR3 is 18 amino acids. CDR3 sequence: CSASLLARSHLATDTQYF. The CDR3 bases are TGCAGTGCTAGTTTACTAGCGCGGTCCCACCTGGCCACAGATACGCAGTATTTT.

The chain couples TRBV20-1 to TRBJ1-1; 8 bases fit TRBD1. Germline values: CDR1 DFQATT, CDR2 SNEGSKA (reference sequence). J gave up 1 base and V 0 bases, and 4 bases lay outside the gene matches. The CDR3 is made up of 15 amino acids. In nucleotides, the CDR3 is TGCAGTGCTAGAGATGTGGGGACAGGGAACACTGAAGCTTTCTTT. Protein product: CSARDVGTGNTEAFF.

This clonotype has a single count. This chain uses TRBV20-1 with TRBJ2-7, with D unresolved. Between the trimmed V and J ends, which lost 6 bases and 5 bases, there was a span of 5 bases. CDR1 and CDR2 (germline): DFQATT, SNEGSKA (reference sequence). The CDR3 contains 9 residues. This CDR3 is CSAPNEQYF. CDR3 nucleotide sequence: TGCAGTGCCCCCAACGAGCAGTACTTC.

At least ten counts were recorded for this clonotype. The rearrangement joins TRBV12-3 or TRBV12-4 to TRBJ2-6, with 7 positions matching TRBD1. The CDR3 loop spans 16 amino acids. The trim removed 4 bases at V and 1 base at J, leaving 4 bases unmatched. CDR3 coding DNA: TGTGCCAGCAGTTCGGGACAGTTTTCTGGGGCCAACGTCCTGACTTTC. Its translation: CASSSGQFSGANVLTF.

At least ten counts were recorded for this clonotype. V gene TRBV20-1 combines with J gene TRBJ2-1, with unresolved D. The germline V gene has CDR1 DFQATT and CDR2 SNEGSKA (reference sequence). The CDR3 runs 13 residues. Trimming cost V 6 bases and J 4 bases, with 13 bases left between them. CDR3 sequence reads: CSALGRIYNEQFF. In DNA, the CDR3 is TGCAGTGCCCTCGGACGGATTTACAATGAGCAGTTCTTC.

Here the CDR3 DNA reads TGCGCCAGCAGCTGGGGGGAGAACACTGAAGCTTTCTTT. This codes for CASSWGENTEAFF. The chain is built from TRBV5-1 and TRBJ1-1; D possibly corresponds to TRBD1 (5 bases). Germline V gene data show CDR1 as SGHRS and CDR2 as YFSETQ. Trimming took off 3 bases at V and 1 base at J, with 7 bases between the two ends. CDR3 size: 13 residues.

This clonotype has only one observation. J is TRBJ2-2 and V is TRBV29-1, with 9 positions matching TRBD2. The V and J ends lost 6 bases and 0 bases, in that order; junction bases with no gene match: 8. The CDR3 extends over 16 amino acids. The V gene's germline CDR1 is SQVTM and CDR2 ANQGSEA. The DNA for the CDR3 is TGCAGCGTCGACCTAGCGGGGCACGCGAACACCGGGGAGCTGTTTTTT. Protein product: CSVDLAGHANTGELFF.

The rearrangement joins TRBV20-1 to TRBJ2-1; 7 bases match TRBD2. From germline, CDR1 is DFQATT and CDR2 SNEGSKA (reference sequence). V trimming: 0 bases; J trimming: 4 bases; junction bases outside the gene matches: 6. This CDR3 has 15 residues. The CDR3 loop is CSARDLADLYNEQFF. CDR3 nucleotide sequence: TGCAGTGCTAGAGATCTAGCGGACCTTTACAATGAGCAGTTCTTC.

This clonotype was seen repeatedly, ten times or more. This chain joins TRBV6-1 and TRBJ1-5; 7 bases agree with TRBD1. The ends lost 2 bases at V and 1 base at J; junction bases unmatched: 8. The germline V gene encodes CDR1 MNHNS and CDR2 SASEGT. The CDR3 contains 17 residues. The CDR3 nucleotides are TGTGCCAGCAGTGAACCCCTCCGACAGGGAAGCAATCAGCCCCAGCATTTT. This gives the protein CASSEPLRQGSNQPQHF.

This clonotype has at least ten counts. The DNA of the CDR3 is TGTGCCATCAGTGAGTCAGACCTAGCCTACAATGAGCAGTTCTTC. Residues: CAISESDLAYNEQFF. This chain connects TRBV10-3 to TRBJ2-1, with no clear D. CDR3 length: 15 amino acids. Germline V gives CDR1 ENHRY, CDR2 SYGVKD. V was trimmed by 0 bases and J by 2 bases, leaving 8 bases between them.

This clonotype was detected many times. This chain connects TRBV29-1 to TRBJ2-5; D call uncertain. Deletions cut 4 bases from V and 3 bases from J, with 12 bases between. Per germline, CDR1 SQVTM and CDR2 ANQGSEA. CDR3 size: 13 residues. The CDR3 nucleotides read TGCAGCGTTGGTTGGGGTCTAGAAGAGACCCAGTACTTC. It yields the protein CSVGWGLEETQYF.